This T cell receptor beta chain was recovered during a study of blood T cell repertoires in COVID-19. Study summary: COVID-19 samples, acute and convalescent, were from the United States, Italy and Spain. T cells, B-cell-depleted T cells, or PBMCs supplied cDNA or gDNA.

In the original workflow: Nucleated cell counts were estimated from reference gene primer amplification. Sequencing was performed with immunoSEQ multiplex PCR; in TCRdb, only in-frame clones are kept and a portion is missing. V, J and clone size are taken as reported in that table, and D and trimming were inferred from the DNA itself. The data hold roughly 38,000 clones, with around 91% observed a single time. The germline CDR1 and CDR2 sequences are SGDLS and YYNGEE. The CDR3 sequence is 13 residues long. V shed 4 bases and J shed 8 bases, with 15 bases lying between them. The material sequenced was peripheral blood. This rearrangement joins TRBV9 to TRBJ1-2; D remains ambiguous. This sequence was found in a man aged 60 to 69 with active or convalescent COVID-19. The CDR3 here is CASSYRPSEGYTF. The CDR3 DNA is TGTGCCAGCAGCTACCGCCCCTCTGAGGGCTACACCTTC.